This TCR beta chain is from a study of T cell changes during pregnancy in multiple sclerosis. TCRdb's table, derived via immunoSEQ multiplex PCR, lists solely in-frame clones and lacks some. The sample shows around 48,000 clones, approximately 92% of them seen only once. The J segment lost 4 bases and the V segment lost 2 bases, leaving 4 bases of the junction unmatched. This CDR3 has 15 residues. The germline V gene has CDR1 LNHDA and CDR2 SQIVND (reference sequence). V is TRBV19 and J is TRBJ2-7; the match to TRBD2 covers 11 bases. The source is a female donor with multiple sclerosis, enrolled in a pregnancy study. Specimen: CD4+ T cells from peripheral blood mononuclear cells, collected in the third trimester of pregnancy. The CDR3 DNA reads TGTGCCAGTAGTATAAGCACTAGCGGGAGTTACGAGCAGTACTTC. Translating it yields CASSISTSGSYEQYF.